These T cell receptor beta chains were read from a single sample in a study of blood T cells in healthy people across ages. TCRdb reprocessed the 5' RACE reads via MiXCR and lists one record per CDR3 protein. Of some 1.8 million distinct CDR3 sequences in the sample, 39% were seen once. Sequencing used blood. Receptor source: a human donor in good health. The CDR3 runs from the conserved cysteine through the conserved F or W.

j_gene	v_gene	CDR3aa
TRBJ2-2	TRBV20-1	CSARLAGRTGELFF
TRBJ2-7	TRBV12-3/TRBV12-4	CASAAVGHNPYEQYF
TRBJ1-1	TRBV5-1	CASSLAGGLATEAFF
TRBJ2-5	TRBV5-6	CASSRRLAGEETQYF
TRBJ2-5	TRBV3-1	CASSFALGDLDETQYF
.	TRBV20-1	CSASSSGAKGYEQYF
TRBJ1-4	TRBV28	CASSPHTGVNEKLFF
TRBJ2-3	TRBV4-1	CASSQGGMADTQYF
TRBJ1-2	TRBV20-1	CSASLTGFNYGYTF
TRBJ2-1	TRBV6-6	CASLFLSGGSSYNEQFF
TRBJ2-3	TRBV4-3	CASRSGSGVGTDTQYF
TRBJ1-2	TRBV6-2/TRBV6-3	CASSYDGLYGYTF
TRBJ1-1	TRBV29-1	CSATPTAVGTEAFF
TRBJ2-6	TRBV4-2	CASSRVRGTPGANVLTF
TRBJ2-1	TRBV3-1	CASSQAVDSKPPYNEQFF
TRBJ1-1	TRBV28	CASSFGEEGLNTEAFF
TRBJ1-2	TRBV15	CATSRNLGQDFNYGYTF
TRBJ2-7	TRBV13	CASSFLGGSEQYF
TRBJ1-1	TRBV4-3	CASSQDYSGTEAFF
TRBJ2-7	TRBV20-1	CSAEVASGSSYEQYF
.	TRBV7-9	CASSPRDSYAYEQYF
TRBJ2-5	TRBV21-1	CASSKAARLAGGKTQYF
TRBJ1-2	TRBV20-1	CSARRGEMGYGYTF
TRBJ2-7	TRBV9	CAGTGGGESYEQYF
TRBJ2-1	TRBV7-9	CASSLVFGGEQFF
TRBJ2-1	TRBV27	CASSPHRGWDEQFF
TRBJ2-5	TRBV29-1	CSVERSGVLRETQYF
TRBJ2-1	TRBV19	CASSMLGYGYNEQFF
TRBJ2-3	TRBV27	CASSFFDRDTQYF
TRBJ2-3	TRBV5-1	CASSFTSGKRLDTQYF
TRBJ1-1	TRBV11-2	CASSLDRIGTPGNTEAFF
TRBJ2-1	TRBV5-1	CASRGQVTYNEQFF
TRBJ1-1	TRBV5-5	CASSLGLLSLNTEAFF
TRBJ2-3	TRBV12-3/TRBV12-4	CASSPTSGGIADAEYF
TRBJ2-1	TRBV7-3	CASSYGGDPYNEQFF
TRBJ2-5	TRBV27	CASRAGRQETQYF
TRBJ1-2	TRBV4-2	CASSHNRDGYTF
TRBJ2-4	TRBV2	CASRTGAREQYF
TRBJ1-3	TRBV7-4	CASSLRSLNSGNTIYF
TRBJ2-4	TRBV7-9	CASSLEIFGHIQYF
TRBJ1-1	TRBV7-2	CASSLRADMNTEAFF